Each of the 15 T cell receptor beta chains below was sequenced from the same sample in a study of beta chain features in type 1 diabetes. The study reverse transcribed the entire isolated RNA, so it sequenced expressed TCRB transcripts. TCRdb's table, derived via immunoSEQ multiplex PCR, lists solely in-frame clones and lacks some. The table records 160,000 or so clones, around 10% of them present only once. Sequenced sample: central memory CD4+ T cells from blood. The receptors derive from a man between 18 and 35 years old in good health.

V is TRBV4-1 and J is TRBJ1-2; D gene ambiguous. The CDR3 extends over 14 amino acids. Deletions cut 3 bases from V and 1 base from J, with 9 bases between. Germline loops: CDR1 MGHRA, CDR2 YSYEKL. The CDR3 coding sequence is TGCGCCAGCAGCCAGGGCAGCTTTAACTATGGCTACACCTTC. It yields the protein CASSQGSFNYGYTF.

This clone was seen more than once but under ten times. The rearrangement joins TRBV10-3 to TRBJ2-5, with D perhaps being TRBD1 or TRBD2 (5 bases each). Germline V gives CDR1 ENHRY, CDR2 SYGVKD. V lost 2 bases and J 5 bases, leaving 15 bases between the germline ends. The CDR3 is made up of 15 amino acids. This chain's CDR3 is CAISERGSFVETQYF. For the CDR3, the DNA is TGTGCCATCAGTGAGCGGGGCAGTTTTGTGGAGACCCAGTACTTC.

This clone was detected ten times or more. This rearrangement joins TRBV6-1 to TRBJ1-2, with TRBD1 matching 9 bases. The V gene end was trimmed by 5 bases and the J gene end by 6 bases; junction bases not matched to a gene: 4. The CDR3 length is 13 residues. Per the germline V gene, CDR1 is MNHNS and CDR2 is SASEGT. CDR3 in DNA: TGTGCCAGCAGTAAACAGGGGGCTGATGGCTACACCTTC. Encoded protein: CASSKQGADGYTF.

This chain links TRBV7-9 with TRBJ2-3; the D gene is possibly TRBD2 (5 bases). This CDR3 is 15 amino acids long. The germline V gene encodes CDR1 SEHNR and CDR2 FQNEAQ (reference sequence). Between the trimmed V and J ends, which lost 4 bases and 4 bases, there was a span of 15 bases. Here the CDR3 DNA reads TGTGCCAGCAGCTCCCTCCTAGGGAGCGCAGATACGCAGTATTTT. It specifies CASSSLLGSADTQYF.

This clone was recorded a few times. V usage is TRBV30 and J usage is TRBJ1-2, with a weak D call TRBD1 (5 bases). Between the trimmed V and J ends, which lost 0 bases and 8 bases, there was a span of 13 bases. Germline V gene data show CDR1 as GTSNPN and CDR2 as SVGIG (reference sequence). This CDR3 comprises 13 residues. The CDR3: CAWSVKGVGGYTF. The CDR3 DNA is TGTGCCTGGAGTGTCAAAGGGGTCGGCGGCTACACCTTC.

The rearrangement links TRBV7-2 to TRBJ1-1; tentative D call: TRBD1 (5 bases). The length of the CDR3 is 15 residues. Trimming took off 1 base at V and 7 bases at J, with 16 bases between the two ends. CDR1 and CDR2 (germline): SGHTA, FQGNSA. CDR3: CASSLGVGGTGEAFF. The CDR3 DNA sequence: TGTGCCAGCAGCTTAGGAGTTGGAGGCACAGGTGAAGCTTTCTTT.

This rearrangement joins TRBV6-6 to TRBJ2-7, with D perhaps matching TRBD2 (6 bases). Trimming cost V 6 bases and J 0 bases, with 18 bases left between them. The CDR3 contains 16 residues. The germline CDR1 and CDR2 sequences are MNHNY and SVGAGI (reference sequence). Written as DNA, the CDR3 is TGTGCCAGCAGCCGCCCTCCTGCCGGGGGCTCCTACGAGCAGTACTTC. Translating it yields CASSRPPAGGSYEQYF.

This clone was found a few times. The chain carries TRBV7-6 and TRBJ2-1, with D tentatively TRBD1 (6 bases). V was pared by 5 bases and J by 3 bases, with 8 bases between. The CDR3 spans 13 residues. Germline V gives CDR1 SGHVS, CDR2 FNYEAQ. CDR3 DNA: TGTGCCAGCAGCCCCAGGGGCTACAATGAGCAGTTCTTC. Translated: CASSPRGYNEQFF.

Remarks on this clone: This likely traces to a read error, being one base from a far larger clone. Other nucleotide sequences in the sample specify the same CDR3. The chain employs TRBV29-1 and TRBJ2-5; maybe TRBD2 (5 bases). The CDR3 is 15 amino acids. Germline V CDR1 and CDR2: SQVTM, ANQGSEA. V was cut by 6 bases and J by 1 base, with 18 bases left in between. The CDR3 protein is CSVEPPAGRQETQYF. CDR3 in DNA: TGCAGCGTGGAGCCCCCGGCGGGTCGCCAAGAGACCCAGTACTTC.

This clone was counted a few times. The V gene is TRBV30, the J gene TRBJ2-1, with 9 bases lining up with TRBD2. Germline assignment: CDR1 GTSNPN and CDR2 SVGIG (reference sequence). V shed 3 bases and J 10 bases; nucleotides not matched to a gene: 13. The CDR3 totals 15 residues. This CDR3 is CAWREGGGAGGEQFF. The CDR3 nucleotides read TGTGCCTGGAGGGAGGGAGGCGGGGCGGGAGGGGAGCAGTTCTTC.

As for this clone: One base separates it from a far larger clone, so it is likely a read error. Other DNA variants within this sample encode the same CDR3. The gene calls are TRBV2 and TRBJ2-7; perhaps TRBD1 as D (7 bases). The V gene lost 8 bases and the J gene lost 6 bases, with 17 bases spanning the gap. CDR3 size: 13 residues. Germline CDR1 and CDR2: SNHLY and FYNNEI. CDR3 bases: TGTGCCAGCCGCGGGACAGTGGAGGGCGAGCAGTACTTC. Protein sequence: CASRGTVEGEQYF.

The chain uses TRBV4-3 and TRBJ1-5; D remains unclear. From germline, CDR1 is LGHNA and CDR2 YSLEER. The CDR3 sequence is 13 residues long. Trimming took off 4 bases at V and 6 bases at J, with 10 bases between the two ends. The CDR3 bases are TGCGCCAGCAGCCCCGAGCCGGGTCAGCCCCAGCATTTT. Translated, it gives CASSPEPGQPQHF.

This clone was counted between two and nine times. The gene calls are TRBV6-6 and TRBJ1-1; 10 bases match TRBD1. The CDR3 runs to 16 residues. V lost 4 bases and J lost 6; bases outside the gene matches: 11. Germline CDR1 is MNHNY and CDR2 is SVGAGI (reference sequence). In nucleotides, the CDR3 is TGTGCCAGCAGTTCCCGACAGGGGGCTAAAATGGCTGAAGCTTTCTTT. This codes for CASSSRQGAKMAEAFF.

In this sample, this clone turned up a few times. Relative to the germline gene, one junction end is altered; a read error may explain this. The chain combines TRBV10-3 with TRBJ1-1; D is unresolved. Per the germline V gene, CDR1 is ENHRY and CDR2 is SYGVKD. The CDR3 consists of 11 residues. CDR3 nucleotides: TGTGCCATCAGGGAGTACACTGAAGCTTTCTTT. Amino acids: CAIREYTEAFF.

Relative to its sample, this clone is medium-sized. The same CDR3 can be traced to other DNA sequences in this sample. The chain combines TRBV18 with TRBJ2-3; D is undetermined. The germline gives CDR1 KGHSH, CDR2 LQKENI. V dropped 2 bases and J dropped 4 bases, with 7 bases sitting between them. This CDR3 has 13 residues. The DNA for the CDR3 is TGTGCCAGCTCACCAACCGTAGCAGATACGCAGTATTTT. This translates into CASSPTVADTQYF.